The source of this T cell receptor (beta chain) is a study of blood T cell repertoires in COVID-19. Background on the study: Samples of COVID-19 (acute and convalescent) were obtained from the United States, Italy and Spain.

The germline CDR1 and CDR2 sequences are LGHDT and YNNKEL (reference sequence). J lost 3 bases, V lost 0 bases, and 10 bases had no gene match. This CDR3 contains 18 residues. Study members were between 18 and 89 years old and lived in 24 US regions. Symptom resolution, clearance, or two negative PCRs marked donors in Cohort 3 as recovered. Authors' methods: Amplifying reference gene primers gave estimates of nucleated cell counts. Sequencing was performed with immunoSEQ multiplex PCR; in TCRdb, only in-frame clones are kept and a portion is missing. That table furnishes V, J and clone size, whereas the DNA furnished D and trimming. The repertoire has some 260,000 clones, about nine tenths of them found once; the top ten carry approximately 2%.

Sequencing was carried out using PBMCs or T cells enriched from blood (not recorded which). The receptor comes from a woman younger than 35 who had recovered from COVID-19. The chain is built from TRBV3-1 (or the pseudogene TRBV3-2) and TRBJ2-3; 9 bases align to TRBD2. The CDR3 sequence: CASSQDPERGDLTDTQYF. CDR3 bases: TGTGCCAGCAGCCAAGACCCAGAGCGGGGGGACCTTACAGATACGCAGTATTTT.